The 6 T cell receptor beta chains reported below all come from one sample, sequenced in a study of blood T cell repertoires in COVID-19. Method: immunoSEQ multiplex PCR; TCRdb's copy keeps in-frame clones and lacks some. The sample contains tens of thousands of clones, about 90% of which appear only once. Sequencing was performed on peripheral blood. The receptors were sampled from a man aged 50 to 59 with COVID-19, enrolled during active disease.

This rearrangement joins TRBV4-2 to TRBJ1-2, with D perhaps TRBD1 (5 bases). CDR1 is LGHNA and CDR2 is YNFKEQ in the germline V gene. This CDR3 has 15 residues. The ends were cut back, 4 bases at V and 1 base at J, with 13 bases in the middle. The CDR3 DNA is TGTGCCAGCAGCCGCTTCAGGGATGTTAACTATGGCTACACCTTC. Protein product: CASSRFRDVNYGYTF.

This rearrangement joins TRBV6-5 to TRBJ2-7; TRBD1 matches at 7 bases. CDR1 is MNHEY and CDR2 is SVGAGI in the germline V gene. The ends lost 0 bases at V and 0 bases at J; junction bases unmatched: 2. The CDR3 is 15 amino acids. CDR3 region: CASSYSAGGSYEQYF. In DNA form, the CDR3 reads TGTGCCAGCAGTTACTCCGCAGGGGGCTCCTACGAGCAGTACTTC.

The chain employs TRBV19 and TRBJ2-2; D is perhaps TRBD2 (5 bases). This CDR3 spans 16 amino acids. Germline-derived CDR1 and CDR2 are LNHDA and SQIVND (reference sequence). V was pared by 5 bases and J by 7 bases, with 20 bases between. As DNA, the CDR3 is TGTGCCAGTAGTTCACACGGGGTCGATGTTGGCGGGGAGCTGTTTTTT. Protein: CASSSHGVDVGGELFF.

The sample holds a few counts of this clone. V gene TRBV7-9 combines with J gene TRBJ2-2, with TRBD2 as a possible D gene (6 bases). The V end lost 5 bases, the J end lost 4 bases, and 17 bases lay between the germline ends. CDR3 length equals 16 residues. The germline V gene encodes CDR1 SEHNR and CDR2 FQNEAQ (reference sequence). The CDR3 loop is CASSPPGAGSTGELFF. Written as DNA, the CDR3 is TGTGCCAGCAGCCCCCCGGGTGCGGGGAGCACCGGGGAGCTGTTTTTT.

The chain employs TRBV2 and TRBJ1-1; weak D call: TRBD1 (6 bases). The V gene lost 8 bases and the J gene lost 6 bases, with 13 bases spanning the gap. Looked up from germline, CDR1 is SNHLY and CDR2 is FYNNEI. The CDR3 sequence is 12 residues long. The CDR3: CASFQGIPEAFF. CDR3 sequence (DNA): TGTGCCAGCTTCCAGGGGATCCCTGAAGCTTTCTTT.

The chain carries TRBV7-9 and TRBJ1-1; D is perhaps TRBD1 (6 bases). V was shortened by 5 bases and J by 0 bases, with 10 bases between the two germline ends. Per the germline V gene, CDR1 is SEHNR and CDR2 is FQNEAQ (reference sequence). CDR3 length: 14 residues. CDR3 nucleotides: TGTGCCAGCAGCCCAGGGGTGGTGAACACTGAAGCTTTCTTT. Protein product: CASSPGVVNTEAFF.